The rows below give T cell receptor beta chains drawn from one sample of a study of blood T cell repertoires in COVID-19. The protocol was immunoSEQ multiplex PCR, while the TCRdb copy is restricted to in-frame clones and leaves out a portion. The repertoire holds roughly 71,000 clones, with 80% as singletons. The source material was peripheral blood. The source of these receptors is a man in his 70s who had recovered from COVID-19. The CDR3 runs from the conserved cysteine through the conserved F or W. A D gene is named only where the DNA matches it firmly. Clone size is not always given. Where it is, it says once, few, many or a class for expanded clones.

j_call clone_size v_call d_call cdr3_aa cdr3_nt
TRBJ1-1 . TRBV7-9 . CASSVTVNTEAFF TGTGCCAGCTCGGTGACAGTGAACACTGAAGCTTTCTTT
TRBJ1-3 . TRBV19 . CASSGGSYSGNTIYF TGTGCCAGTAGCGGAGGCAGCTACTCTGGAAACACCATATATTTT
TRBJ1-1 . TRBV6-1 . CASSERGETEAFF TGTGCCAGCAGTGAACGGGGGGAAACTGAAGCTTTCTTT
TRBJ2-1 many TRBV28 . CASSLGDRSLSSYNEQFF TGTGCCAGCAGTTTAGGCGACAGGTCGTTGAGCTCCTACAATGAGCAGTTCTTC
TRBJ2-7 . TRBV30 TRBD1 CAWKLEGQGREQYF TGTGCCTGGAAATTGGAGGGACAGGGTCGGGAGCAGTACTTC
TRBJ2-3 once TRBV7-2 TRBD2 CASSLVTGGGGLADTQYF TGTGCCAGCAGCTTAGTTACGGGTGGCGGGGGGCTGGCAGATACGCAGTATTTT
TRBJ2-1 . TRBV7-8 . CASSLVGQRPRYNEQFF TGTGCCAGCAGCTTAGTCGGCCAGCGGCCAAGGTACAATGAGCAGTTCTTC
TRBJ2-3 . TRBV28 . CASSLIQGADTQYF TGTGCCAGCAGTTTAATACAGGGCGCAGATACGCAGTATTTT
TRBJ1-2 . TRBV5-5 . CASSIDRGYTF TGTGCCAGCAGCATTGACAGGGGCTACACCTTC
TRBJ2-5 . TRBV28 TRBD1 CASSTGTDRLWYF TGTGCCAGCAGTACCGGGACAGACCGATTATGGTACTTC
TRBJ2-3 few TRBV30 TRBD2 CAWSVNRAGGDTQYF TGTGCCTGGAGTGTAAACCGAGCGGGAGGAGATACGCAGTATTTT
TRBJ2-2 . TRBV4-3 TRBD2 CASSQAGTSGSVGELFF TGCGCCAGCAGCCAAGCCGGGACTAGCGGGAGTGTAGGGGAGCTGTTTTTT
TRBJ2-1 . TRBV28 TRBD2 CASRSGTSVYNEQFF TGTGCCAGCAGGTCCGGGACTAGCGTCTACAATGAGCAGTTCTTC
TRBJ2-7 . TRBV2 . CASSETLQARNYEQYF TGTGCCAGCAGTGAGACCTTACAGGCGCGAAACTACGAGCAGTACTTC
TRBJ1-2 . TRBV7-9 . CASDDGGDGYTF TGTGCCAGCGACGATGGAGGGGATGGCTACACCTTC
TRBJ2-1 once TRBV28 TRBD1 CASSPPGQGDRYEQFF TGTGCCAGCAGTCCACCCGGACAGGGGGACAGGTATGAGCAGTTCTTC
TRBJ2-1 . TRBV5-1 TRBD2 CASRPYRLAGDNEQFF TGCGCCAGCAGACCATACCGACTAGCGGGAGACAATGAGCAGTTCTTC
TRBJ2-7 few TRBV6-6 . CASTNPPGGEQYF TGTGCCAGCACCAATCCCCCGGGTGGGGAGCAGTACTTC
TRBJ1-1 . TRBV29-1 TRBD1 CSVNGGTGMNTEAFF TGCAGCGTTAATGGAGGGACAGGTATGAACACTGAAGCTTTCTTT
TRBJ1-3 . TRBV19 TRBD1 CASSNYAGGSGNTIYF TGTGCCAGTAGTAACTACGCAGGGGGCTCTGGAAACACCATATATTTT
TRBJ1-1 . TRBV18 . CASSPSEAVNTEAFF TGTGCCAGCTCACCATCGGAGGCAGTGAACACTGAAGCTTTCTTT
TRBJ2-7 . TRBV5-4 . CASSPVGGAPYEQYF TGTGCCAGCAGCCCGGTGGGGGGGGCTCCCTACGAGCAGTACTTC
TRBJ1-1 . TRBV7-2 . CASRITENTEAFF TGTGCCAGCAGGATAACAGAGAACACTGAAGCTTTCTTT
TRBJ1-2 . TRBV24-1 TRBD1 CATSRTGANYGYTF TGTGCCACCAGTCGGACAGGCGCTAACTATGGCTACACCTTC
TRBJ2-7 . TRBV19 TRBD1 CASSIGGQAPYEQYF TGTGCCAGTAGTATAGGGGGACAGGCTCCCTACGAGCAGTACTTC
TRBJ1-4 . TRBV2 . CASSESTTNEKLFF TGTGCCAGCAGTGAAAGCACAACTAATGAAAAACTGTTTTTT
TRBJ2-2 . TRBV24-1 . CATSATSGVGYKSGELFF TGTGCCACCAGTGCCACCTCGGGGGTAGGCTACAAATCCGGGGAGCTGTTTTTT
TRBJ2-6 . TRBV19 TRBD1 CATEDPGQGYSGANVLTF TGTGCCACCGAGGATCCGGGACAGGGATACTCTGGGGCCAACGTCCTGACTTTC
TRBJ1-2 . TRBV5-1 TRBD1 CASSLYQRTGHPRGEDGYTF TGCGCCAGCAGCTTGTATCAGAGGACAGGGCATCCTCGAGGGGAGGATGGCTACACCTTC
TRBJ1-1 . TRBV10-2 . CASKGSGGNTEAFF TGCGCCAGCAAAGGGTCGGGGGGGAACACTGAAGCTTTCTTT
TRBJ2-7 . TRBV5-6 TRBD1 CASSLGQGRYEQYF TGTGCCAGCAGCTTGGGACAGGGGCGGTACGAGCAGTACTTC
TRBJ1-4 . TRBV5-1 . CASSLAPGDGEKLFF TGCGCCAGCAGCTTGGCCCCAGGGGATGGTGAAAAACTGTTTTTT
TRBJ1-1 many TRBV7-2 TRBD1 CASSRQGANTEAFF TGTGCCAGCAGCCGGCAGGGGGCGAACACTGAAGCTTTCTTT
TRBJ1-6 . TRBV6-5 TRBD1 CASSVDRGLGSPLHF TGTGCCAGCAGCGTCGACAGGGGGCTTGGTTCACCCCTCCACTTT
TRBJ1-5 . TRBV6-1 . CASSEAAGQSQPQHF TGTGCCAGCAGTGAAGCTGCAGGGCAAAGTCAGCCCCAGCATTTT
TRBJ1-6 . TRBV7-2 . CASSLFRNTNSPLHF TGTGCCAGCAGCTTATTCAGGAATACTAATTCACCCCTCCACTTT
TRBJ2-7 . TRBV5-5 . CASSFRQDYEQYF TGTGCCAGCAGCTTTAGACAGGACTACGAGCAGTACTTC
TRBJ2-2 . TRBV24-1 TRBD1 CATSEGTAITGELFF TGTGCCACCAGTGAAGGGACAGCAATAACTGGGGAGCTGTTTTTT
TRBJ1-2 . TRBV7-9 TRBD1 CASNQDRATYGYTF TGTGCCAGCAACCAAGACAGGGCGACCTATGGCTACACCTTC
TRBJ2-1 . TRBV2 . CASSESRDREQFF TGTGCCAGCAGTGAATCGCGGGACAGAGAGCAGTTCTTC
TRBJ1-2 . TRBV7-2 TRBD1 CASSTGQGVISGYTF TGTGCCAGCAGCACCGGACAGGGGGTGATCTCTGGCTACACCTTC
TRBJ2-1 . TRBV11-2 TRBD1 CASSLDRGRSAGEQFF TGTGCCAGCAGCTTAGATAGGGGGCGCTCGGCGGGTGAGCAGTTCTTC
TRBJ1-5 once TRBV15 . CATSRDENQPQHF TGTGCCACCAGCAGAGATGAGAATCAGCCCCAGCATTTT
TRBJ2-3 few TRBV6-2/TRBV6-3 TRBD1 CASSGQGASDTQYF TGTGCCAGCAGCGGACAGGGGGCCTCAGATACGCAGTATTTT
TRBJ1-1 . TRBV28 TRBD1 CASSRPGGKTEAFF TGTGCCAGCAGTCGCCCAGGGGGGAAAACTGAAGCTTTCTTT
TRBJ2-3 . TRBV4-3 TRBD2 CASSQTGTSGADTQYF TGCGCCAGCAGCCAAACTGGGACTAGCGGGGCCGATACGCAGTATTTT
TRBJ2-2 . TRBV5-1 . CASSLGGSSFTGELFF TGCGCCAGCAGCTTGGGGGGCAGTAGCTTCACCGGGGAGCTGTTTTTT
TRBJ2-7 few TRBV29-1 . CSVLAGSKEQYF TGCAGCGTTCTCGCAGGCTCAAAAGAGCAGTACTTC
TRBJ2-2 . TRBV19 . CASSISRGIAAGELFF TGTGCCAGTAGTATATCGCGGGGAATTGCTGCCGGGGAGCTGTTTTTT
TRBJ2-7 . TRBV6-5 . CASETSGSYEQYF TGTGCCAGCGAAACCTCAGGGTCCTACGAGCAGTACTTC
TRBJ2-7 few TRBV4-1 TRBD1 CASSQADRAYEQYF TGCGCCAGCAGCCAAGCGGACAGGGCCTACGAGCAGTACTTC
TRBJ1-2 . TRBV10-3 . CATRGAANYGYTF TGTGCCACCCGCGGGGCCGCTAACTATGGCTACACCTTC
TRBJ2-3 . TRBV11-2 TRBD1 CASSKKGQTSTDTQYF TGTGCCAGCAGCAAAAAGGGACAGACTAGCACAGATACGCAGTATTTT